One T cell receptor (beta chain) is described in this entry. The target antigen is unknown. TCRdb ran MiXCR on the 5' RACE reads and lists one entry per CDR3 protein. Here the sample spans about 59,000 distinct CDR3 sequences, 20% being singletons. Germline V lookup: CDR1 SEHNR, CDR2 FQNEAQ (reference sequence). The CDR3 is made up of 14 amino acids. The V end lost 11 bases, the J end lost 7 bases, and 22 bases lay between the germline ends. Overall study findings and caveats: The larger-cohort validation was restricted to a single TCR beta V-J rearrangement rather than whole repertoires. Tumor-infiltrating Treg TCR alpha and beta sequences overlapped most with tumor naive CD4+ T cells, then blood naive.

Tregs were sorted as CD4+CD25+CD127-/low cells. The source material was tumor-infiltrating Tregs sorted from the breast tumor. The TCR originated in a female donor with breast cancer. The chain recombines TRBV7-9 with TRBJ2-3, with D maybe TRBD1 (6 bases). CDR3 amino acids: CACLAGDTAYTQYF. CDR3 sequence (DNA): TGTGCCTGCCTAGCAGGGGACACCGCCTATACGCAGTATTTT.